This TCR beta chain originates from a study of cytomegalovirus exposure and HLA in healthy donors. Trimming removed 6 bases at V and 6 bases at J, with 14 bases between. Germline V gene sequence: CDR1 MNHEY, CDR2 SVGAGI. CDR3 length: 13 residues. A multiplex PCR was run with 60 Vbeta primers and 13 Jbeta primers. TCRdb keeps only in-frame clones here, not all; method: immunoSEQ multiplex PCR. In the table there are around 140,000 clones, 76% of which are singletons. With regard to this clone: The antigen remains undetermined.

Whole-study findings and limits: Later findings reportedly placed an Asian-associated ancestry cluster below the 666-donor mean for N-insertions. The productive fraction for most TCR beta V segments was about 87% or about 30% in an earlier analysis.

The clonotype comes from a female donor in good health and CMV-seropositive. The rearrangement links TRBV6-5 to TRBJ1-1; possibly TRBD1 for D (5 bases). Sequenced: PBMCs. In DNA, the CDR3 is TGTGCCAGCAGACGAGACAGTTGGGCTGAAGCTTTCTTT. Residues: CASRRDSWAEAFF.